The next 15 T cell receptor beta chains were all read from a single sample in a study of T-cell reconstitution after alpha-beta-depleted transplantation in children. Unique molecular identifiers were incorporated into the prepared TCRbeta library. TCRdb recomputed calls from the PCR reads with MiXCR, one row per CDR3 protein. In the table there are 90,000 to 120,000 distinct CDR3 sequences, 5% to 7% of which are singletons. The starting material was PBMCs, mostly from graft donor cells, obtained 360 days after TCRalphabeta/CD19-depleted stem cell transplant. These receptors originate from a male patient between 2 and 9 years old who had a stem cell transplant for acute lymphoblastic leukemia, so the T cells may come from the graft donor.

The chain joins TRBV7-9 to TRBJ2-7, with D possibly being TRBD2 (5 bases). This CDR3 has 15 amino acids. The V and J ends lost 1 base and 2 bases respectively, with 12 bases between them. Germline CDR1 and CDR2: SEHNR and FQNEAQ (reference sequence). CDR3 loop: CASSLVSGFPYEQYF. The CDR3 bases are TGTGCCAGCAGCTTAGTTTCGGGGTTCCCCTACGAGCAGTACTTC.

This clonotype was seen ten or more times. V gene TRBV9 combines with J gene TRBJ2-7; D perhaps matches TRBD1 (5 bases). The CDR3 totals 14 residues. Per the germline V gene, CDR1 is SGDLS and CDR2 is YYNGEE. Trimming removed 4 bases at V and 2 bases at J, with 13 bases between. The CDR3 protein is CASSPRQSTYEQYF. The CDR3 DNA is TGTGCCAGCAGCCCCAGACAGTCCACCTACGAGCAGTACTTC.

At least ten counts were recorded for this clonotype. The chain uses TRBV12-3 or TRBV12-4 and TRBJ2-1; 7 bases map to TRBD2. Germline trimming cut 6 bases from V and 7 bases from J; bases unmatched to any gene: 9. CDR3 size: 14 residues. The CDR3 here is CASSPRQGGNEQFF. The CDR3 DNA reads TGTGCCAGCAGCCCCCGGCAGGGAGGGAATGAGCAGTTCTTC.

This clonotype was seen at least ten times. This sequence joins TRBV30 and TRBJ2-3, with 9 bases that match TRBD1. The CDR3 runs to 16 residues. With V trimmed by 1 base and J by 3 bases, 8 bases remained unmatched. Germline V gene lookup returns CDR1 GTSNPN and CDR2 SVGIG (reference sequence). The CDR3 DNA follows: TGTGCCTGGAGTGGGGGACAGGGTGGTGGGACAGATACGCAGTATTTT. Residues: CAWSGGQGGGTDTQYF.

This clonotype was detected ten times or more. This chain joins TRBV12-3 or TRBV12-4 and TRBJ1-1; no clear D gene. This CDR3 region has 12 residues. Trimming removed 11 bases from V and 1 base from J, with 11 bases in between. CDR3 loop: CASREGNTEAFF. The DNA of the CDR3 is TGTGCCTCTCGGGAGGGGAACACTGAAGCTTTCTTT.

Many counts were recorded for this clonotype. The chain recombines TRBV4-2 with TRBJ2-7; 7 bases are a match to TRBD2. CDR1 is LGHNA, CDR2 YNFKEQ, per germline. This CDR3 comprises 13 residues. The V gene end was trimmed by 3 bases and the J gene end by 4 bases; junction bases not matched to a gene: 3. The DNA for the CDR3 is TGTGCCAGCAGCCAGGGCGGGAGATACGAGCAGTACTTC. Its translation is CASSQGGRYEQYF.

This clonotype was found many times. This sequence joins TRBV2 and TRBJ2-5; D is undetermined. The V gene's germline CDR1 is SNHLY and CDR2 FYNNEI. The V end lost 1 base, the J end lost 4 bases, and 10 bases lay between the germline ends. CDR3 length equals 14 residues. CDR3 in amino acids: CASSEDLTAETQYF. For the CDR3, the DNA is TGTGCCAGCAGTGAAGACCTCACCGCAGAGACCCAGTACTTC.

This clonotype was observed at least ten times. CDR3: CASRYRDGPYEQYF. For the CDR3, the DNA is TGTGCCAGCAGGTACCGGGACGGACCCTACGAGCAGTACTTC. V and J are TRBV28 and TRBJ2-7; D possibly matches TRBD1 or TRBD2 (5 bases each). The germline V and J ends were trimmed by 6 bases and 2 bases, with 14 bases remaining between them. The CDR3 is 14 amino acids. CDR1 is MDHEN, CDR2 SYDVKM, per germline. The full variable domain, in which reference TRBV28 and TRBJ2-7 provide the parts outside the CDR3, is DVKVTQSSRYLVKRTGEKVFLECVQDMDHENMFWYRQDPGLGLRLIYFSYDVKMKEKGDIPEGYSVSREKKERFSLILESASTNQTSMYLCASRYRDGPYEQYFGPGTRLTVT.

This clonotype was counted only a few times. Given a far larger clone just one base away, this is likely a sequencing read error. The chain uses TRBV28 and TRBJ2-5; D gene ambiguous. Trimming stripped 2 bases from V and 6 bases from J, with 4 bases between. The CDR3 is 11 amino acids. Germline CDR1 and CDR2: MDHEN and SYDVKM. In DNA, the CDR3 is TGTGCCAGCAGTTTAGGACAGACCCAGTACTTC. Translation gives CASSLGQTQYF.

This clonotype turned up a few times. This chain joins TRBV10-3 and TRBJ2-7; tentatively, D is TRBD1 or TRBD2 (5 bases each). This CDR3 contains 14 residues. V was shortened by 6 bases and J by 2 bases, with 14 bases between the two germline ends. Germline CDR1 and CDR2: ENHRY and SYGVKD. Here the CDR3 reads CAIRQRGFPYEQYF. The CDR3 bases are TGTGCCATCAGGCAGAGGGGCTTCCCCTACGAGCAGTACTTC.

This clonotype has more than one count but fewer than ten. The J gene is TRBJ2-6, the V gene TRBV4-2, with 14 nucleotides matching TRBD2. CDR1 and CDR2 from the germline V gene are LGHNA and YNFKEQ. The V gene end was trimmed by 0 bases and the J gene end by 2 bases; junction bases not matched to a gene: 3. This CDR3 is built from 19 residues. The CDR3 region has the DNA TGTGCCAGCAGCCAAGATCCGGGACTAGCGGGAGCTGGGGCCAACGTCCTGACTTTC. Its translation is CASSQDPGLAGAGANVLTF.

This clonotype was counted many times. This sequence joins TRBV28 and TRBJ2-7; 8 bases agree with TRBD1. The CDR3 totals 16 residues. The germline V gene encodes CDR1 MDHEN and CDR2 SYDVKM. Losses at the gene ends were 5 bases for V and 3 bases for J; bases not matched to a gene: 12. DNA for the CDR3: TGTGCCAGCAGTCGAATTCAAGGACAGGGTTTCTACGAGCAGTACTTC. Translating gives CASSRIQGQGFYEQYF. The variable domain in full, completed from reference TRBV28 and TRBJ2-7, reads DVKVTQSSRYLVKRTGEKVFLECVQDMDHENMFWYRQDPGLGLRLIYFSYDVKMKEKGDIPEGYSVSREKKERFSLILESASTNQTSMYLCASSRIQGQGFYEQYFGPGTRLTVT.

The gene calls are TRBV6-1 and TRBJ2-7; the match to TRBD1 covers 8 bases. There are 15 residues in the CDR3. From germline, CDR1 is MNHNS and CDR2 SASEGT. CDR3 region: CASRFFGTGIYEQYF. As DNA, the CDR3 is TGTGCATCCCGTTTTTTTGGGACAGGAATCTACGAGCAGTACTTC.

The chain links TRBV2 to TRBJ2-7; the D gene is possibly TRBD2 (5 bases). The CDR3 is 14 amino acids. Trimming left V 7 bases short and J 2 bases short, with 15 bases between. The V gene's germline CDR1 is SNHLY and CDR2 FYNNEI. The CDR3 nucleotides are TGTGCCAGCAACCTAGCACCTATGACCTACGAGCAGTACTTC. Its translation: CASNLAPMTYEQYF.

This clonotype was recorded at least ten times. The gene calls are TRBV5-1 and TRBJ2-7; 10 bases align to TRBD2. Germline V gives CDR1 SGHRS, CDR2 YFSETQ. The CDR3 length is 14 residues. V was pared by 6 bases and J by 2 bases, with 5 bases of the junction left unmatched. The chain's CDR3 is CASTQTSGPYEQYF. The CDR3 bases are TGCGCCAGCACCCAGACTAGCGGGCCCTACGAGCAGTACTTC.